These T cell receptor beta chains were read from a single sample in a study of blood T cell repertoires in COVID-19. Clones were read by immunoSEQ multiplex PCR, and TCRdb kept only the in-frame ones, dropping some. The data contain approximately 180,000 clones, 75% to 90% of them singletons. The sample was PBMCs or T cells enriched from blood (not recorded which). Every receptor here comes from a man aged 35-49 years who had recovered from COVID-19. CDR3s include the opening cysteine and the closing phenylalanine or tryptophan. D genes are given only for firm matches. A clone size is listed for some rows: how often the clone was seen (once, few, many), or a class if it is expanded.

clone_size: -
j_call: TRBJ1-3
d_call: -
v_call: TRBV6-5
cdr3_aa: CASSFSGNTIYF
cdr3_nt: TGTGCCAGCAGCTTCTCTGGAAACACCATATATTTT

clone_size: once
j_call: TRBJ2-7
d_call: -
v_call: TRBV20-1
cdr3_aa: CSASLDLEQYF
cdr3_nt: TGCAGTGCTTCCCTAGACTTAGAGCAGTACTTC

clone_size: once
j_call: TRBJ2-3
d_call: -
v_call: TRBV3-1/TRBV3-2
cdr3_aa: CASNTRRSTDTQYF
cdr3_nt: TGTGCCAGCAATACTAGGCGGTCCACAGATACGCAGTATTTT

clone_size: -
j_call: TRBJ2-3
d_call: -
v_call: TRBV11-3
cdr3_aa: CASSLDPSRTSTDTQYF
cdr3_nt: TGTGCCAGCAGCTTAGATCCCTCCAGGACTTCCACAGATACGCAGTATTTT

clone_size: -
j_call: TRBJ2-7
d_call: -
v_call: TRBV7-9
cdr3_aa: CASSPEGQGGYEQYF
cdr3_nt: TGTGCCAGCAGCCCAGAGGGGCAGGGGGGCTACGAGCAGTACTTC

clone_size: once
j_call: TRBJ1-4
d_call: -
v_call: TRBV5-1
cdr3_aa: CASRTGRGEKLFF
cdr3_nt: TGCGCCAGCAGAACGGGGCGGGGTGAAAAACTGTTTTTT

clone_size: -
j_call: TRBJ1-5
d_call: -
v_call: TRBV30
cdr3_aa: CAWSTSQWPQHF
cdr3_nt: TGTGCCTGGAGTACATCACAGTGGCCCCAGCATTTT

clone_size: -
j_call: TRBJ2-7
d_call: -
v_call: TRBV5-1
cdr3_aa: CASSQGLPPYEQYF
cdr3_nt: TGCGCCAGCAGCCAGGGACTGCCCCCCTACGAGCAGTACTTC

clone_size: -
j_call: TRBJ2-7
d_call: -
v_call: TRBV12-2
cdr3_aa: CASRLDRDSTYEQYF
cdr3_nt: TGTGCAAGTCGCTTGGACCGGGACTCTACCTACGAGCAGTACTTC

clone_size: -
j_call: TRBJ1-5
d_call: -
v_call: TRBV28
cdr3_aa: CASSFEDSPQHF
cdr3_nt: TGTGCCAGCAGTTTCGAGGACTCGCCCCAGCATTTT

clone_size: -
j_call: TRBJ1-1
d_call: -
v_call: TRBV2
cdr3_aa: CASSIDSMGFF
cdr3_nt: TGTGCCAGCAGCATAGACAGTATGGGTTTCTTT

clone_size: -
j_call: TRBJ1-2
d_call: -
v_call: TRBV12-3/TRBV12-4
cdr3_aa: CASSFAGDVGYTF
cdr3_nt: TGTGCCAGCAGTTTTGCAGGGGATGTCGGCTACACCTTC

clone_size: -
j_call: TRBJ1-6
d_call: -
v_call: TRBV3-1/TRBV3-2
cdr3_aa: CASSQESQVNSPLHF
cdr3_nt: TGTGCCAGCAGCCAAGAATCACAGGTTAATTCACCCCTCCACTTT

clone_size: -
j_call: TRBJ1-5
d_call: -
v_call: TRBV7-2
cdr3_aa: CASSSSAGGNQPQHF
cdr3_nt: TGTGCCAGCAGCTCCTCTGCAGGGGGCAATCAGCCCCAGCATTTT

clone_size: once
j_call: TRBJ2-2
d_call: TRBD1
v_call: TRBV7-7
cdr3_aa: CASSPMTGGTGELFF
cdr3_nt: TGTGCTAGCAGCCCAATGACAGGGGGCACCGGGGAGCTGTTTTTT

clone_size: -
j_call: TRBJ1-1
d_call: -
v_call: TRBV10-3
cdr3_aa: CATNGVMNTEAFF
cdr3_nt: TGTGCCACCAACGGGGTAATGAACACTGAAGCTTTCTTT

clone_size: few
j_call: TRBJ1-1
d_call: -
v_call: TRBV5-1
cdr3_aa: CASSLDGQQAFF
cdr3_nt: TGCGCCAGCAGCTTGGACGGACAGCAAGCTTTCTTT

clone_size: many
j_call: TRBJ2-5
d_call: -
v_call: TRBV5-6
cdr3_aa: CASSTQNQETQYF
cdr3_nt: TGTGCCAGCAGCACACAGAATCAAGAGACCCAGTACTTC

clone_size: -
j_call: TRBJ1-6
d_call: -
v_call: TRBV18
cdr3_aa: CASSGTNSPLHF
cdr3_nt: TGTGCCAGCTCGGGGACAAATTCACCCCTCCACTTT

clone_size: -
j_call: TRBJ1-1
d_call: -
v_call: TRBV25-1
cdr3_aa: CASSAGGYAEAFF
cdr3_nt: TGTGCCAGCAGCGCCGGGGGTTACGCTGAAGCTTTCTTT